The 29 T cell receptor beta chains listed next were all sequenced from one sample in a study of T cell changes during pregnancy in multiple sclerosis. The repertoire was sequenced with immunoSEQ multiplex PCR; TCRdb's copy has only in-frame clones and lacks some. Among roughly 89,000 clones listed, 94% were seen once. The sequencing here drew on peripheral blood, taken after pregnancy. These TCRs come from a female donor in good health, enrolled as a control in a pregnancy study.

The chain couples TRBV2 to TRBJ1-2; a weak D match, TRBD1 (6 bases). Germline CDR1 is SNHLY and CDR2 is FYNNEI. With 4 bases removed from V and 1 base from J, the gap between germline ends came to 19 bases. This CDR3 contains 17 residues. CDR3: CASSGSAGVALNYGYTF. The DNA for the CDR3 is TGTGCCAGCAGTGGGTCGGCAGGGGTGGCTCTTAACTATGGCTACACCTTC. Filled out from reference TRBV2 and TRBJ1-2, the complete variable domain reads EPEVTQTPSHQVTQMGQEVILRCVPISNHLYFYWYRQILGQKVEFLVSFYNNEISEKSEIFDDQFSVERPDGSNFTLKIRSTKLEDSAMYFCASSGSAGVALNYGYTFGSGTRLTVV.

This chain connects TRBV7-8 to TRBJ2-5, with 8 bases lining up with TRBD1. Germline CDR1 SGHVS, CDR2 FQNEAQ. The trim removed 5 bases at V and 5 bases at J, leaving 4 bases unmatched. The CDR3 length is 13 residues. For the CDR3, the DNA is TGTGCCAGCAGCCCAGGGGGCTGGGAGACCCAGTACTTC. Translated: CASSPGGWETQYF.

The chain employs TRBV9 and TRBJ2-1, with 10 bases matching TRBD1. Germline V CDR1 and CDR2: SGDLS, YYNGEE. CDR3 length equals 16 residues. J lost 4 bases, V lost 3 bases, and 7 bases had no gene match. CDR3 in DNA: TGTGCCAGCAGCGCCTACGGGACAGGGGAATACAATGAGCAGTTCTTC. It specifies CASSAYGTGEYNEQFF. Combining the CDR3 with reference TRBV9 and TRBJ2-1 gives the whole variable domain DSGVTQTPKHLITATGQRVTLRCSPRSGDLSVYWYQQSLDQGLQFLIQYYNGEERAKGNILERFSAQQFPDLHSELNLSSLELGDSALYFCASSAYGTGEYNEQFFGPGTRLTVL.

Comments on this clone: Mismatch with germline at one junction end may stem from a read error. The chain couples TRBV6-5 to TRBJ1-2, with unresolved D. Germline V gene data show CDR1 as MNHEY and CDR2 as SVGAGI. This CDR3 contains 9 residues. CDR3 bases: TGTGCCAGCAGCCACCTCGGGGCCTTC. Amino acids: CASSHLGAF.

The chain has TRBV29-1 and TRBJ2-1, with 7 bases fitting TRBD2. The V and J ends lost 0 bases and 5 bases, in that order; junction bases with no gene match: 7. Germline lookup yields CDR1 SQVTM and CDR2 ANQGSEA. The length of the CDR3 is 15 residues. The CDR3 sequence is CSVEDPGRGDNEQFF. In DNA, the CDR3 is TGCAGCGTTGAAGATCCGGGACGGGGGGACAATGAGCAGTTCTTC.

The sample holds one count of this clone. This chain uses TRBV5-1 with TRBJ2-7; TRBD1 is a possible D gene (5 bases). V was trimmed by 0 bases and J by 0 bases, leaving 13 bases between them. The CDR3 loop spans 16 amino acids. CDR1 SGHRS and CDR2 YFSETQ come from the germline V gene. The CDR3 DNA is TGCGCCAGCAGCTTGGGCCACAGGCCAAGCTCCTACGAGCAGTACTTC. Translated: CASSLGHRPSSYEQYF.

This chain links TRBV28 with TRBJ1-5; D not certain. V lost 3 bases and J lost 6, with 3 bases in between. Germline V gives CDR1 MDHEN, CDR2 SYDVKM. CDR3 length: 11 amino acids. The DNA for the CDR3 is TGTGCCAGCAGTTTGAGTCAGCCCCAGCATTTT. Translating it yields CASSLSQPQHF.

The rearrangement uses TRBV5-4 and TRBJ2-3; the D gene is possibly TRBD1 (6 bases). The CDR3 covers 15 residues. With 0 bases removed from V and 4 bases from J, the gap between germline ends came to 12 bases. CDR1 is SGHNT and CDR2 is YYREEE in the germline V gene (reference sequence). CDR3 coding DNA: TGTGCCAGCAGCTTGGCGGTGGGGGCGGCAGATACGCAGTATTTT. Translation gives CASSLAVGAADTQYF.

V and J are TRBV5-5 and TRBJ2-3; tentatively, D is TRBD2 (5 bases). V lost 4 bases to trimming and J lost 3 bases, with 12 bases between them. Germline V lookup: CDR1 SGHKS, CDR2 YYEKEE (reference sequence). The CDR3 contains 14 residues. CDR3 protein: CASSQMRATDTQYF. The CDR3 region has the DNA TGTGCCAGCAGCCAAATGCGGGCGACAGATACGCAGTATTTT.

The CDR3 nucleotides are TGTGCCAGTAGTATAAGGGGGACAGGGGATCAGCCCCAGCATTTT. It translates to CASSIRGTGDQPQHF. This chain connects TRBV19 to TRBJ1-5; the match to TRBD1 covers 10 bases. V lost 2 bases to trimming and J lost 5 bases; unmatched junction nucleotides: 3. The CDR3 consists of 15 residues. Germline loops: CDR1 LNHDA, CDR2 SQIVND (reference sequence).

The V call is TRBV5-4, the J call TRBJ2-5; no clear D. Looked up from germline, CDR1 is SGHNT and CDR2 is YYREEE (reference sequence). With 0 bases removed from V and 5 bases from J, the gap between germline ends came to 14 bases. The length of the CDR3 is 15 residues. CDR3 sequence: CASSLGGSMAETQYF. CDR3 coding DNA: TGTGCCAGCAGCTTGGGAGGATCCATGGCCGAGACCCAGTACTTC.

The gene calls are TRBV27 and TRBJ1-2, with 8 bases matching TRBD1. The CDR3 contains 14 residues. From germline, CDR1 is MNHEY and CDR2 SMNVEV (reference sequence). J gave up 4 bases and V 6 bases, and 7 bases lay outside the gene matches. CDR3: CASRRTGTIYGYTF. The CDR3 region has the DNA TGTGCCAGCAGACGGACAGGGACTATCTATGGCTACACCTTC.

The chain couples TRBV2 to TRBJ1-1, with 7 bases fitting TRBD1. From germline, CDR1 is SNHLY and CDR2 FYNNEI. CDR3 size: 15 residues. Trimming at V came to 5 bases and at J to 5 bases, leaving 11 bases not matched to a gene. CDR3 coding DNA: TGTGCCAGCAGTCTCTACAGGGGTCTAAGAACTGAAGCTTTCTTT. Protein sequence: CASSLYRGLRTEAFF.

Concerning this clone: The sample carries other DNA sequences with the same CDR3. CDR3 sequence reads: CASSLQGGTEAFF. The CDR3, as DNA: TGCGCCAGCAGCTTGCAGGGCGGCACTGAAGCTTTCTTT. This rearrangement joins TRBV5-1 to TRBJ1-1; D is possibly TRBD1 (5 bases). Trimming cost V 1 base and J 4 bases, with 8 bases left between them. Germline loops: CDR1 SGHRS, CDR2 YFSETQ. The CDR3 sequence is 13 residues long.

The rearrangement uses TRBV28 and TRBJ1-2; D might be TRBD1 (5 bases). Trimming took 1 base from V and 6 from J, leaving 12 bases between them. In germline, CDR1 is MDHEN, CDR2 SYDVKM. The CDR3 covers 14 residues. The CDR3 DNA reads TGTGCCAGCAGTTTATTGGGGGACTCACATGGCTACACCTTC. Translation gives CASSLLGDSHGYTF.

The rearrangement uses TRBV2 and TRBJ2-7; TRBD1 agrees at 8 bases. After removal of 7 bases from V and 2 bases from J, the junction contained 7 bases not matched to a gene. CDR1 SNHLY and CDR2 FYNNEI come from the germline V gene. This CDR3 region has 14 residues. The CDR3, as DNA: TGTGCCAGCACCCCGAGGGACAGGACCTACGAGCAGTACTTC. This translates into CASTPRDRTYEQYF.

V is TRBV4-2 and J is TRBJ2-1; 10 bases fit TRBD2. The CDR3 covers 16 residues. V was clipped by 4 bases and J by 4 bases; unmatched bases: 7. Per germline, CDR1 LGHNA and CDR2 YNFKEQ. CDR3 protein: CASSLGTSAYYNEQFF. The CDR3 nucleotides are TGTGCCAGCAGCCTTGGGACTAGCGCTTATTACAATGAGCAGTTCTTC.

V usage is TRBV28 and J usage is TRBJ1-5; possibly TRBD1 for D (5 bases). Germline V gene data show CDR1 as MDHEN and CDR2 as SYDVKM. CDR3 size: 13 residues. V lost 7 bases, J lost 5 bases, and 12 bases lay in between. This CDR3 is CASTLGGDQPQHF. DNA for the CDR3: TGTGCCAGCACCCTGGGGGGGGATCAGCCCCAGCATTTT.

CDR3 coding DNA: TGTGCCAGTAGTCCTCGTCCCGGGACAGGGGCCAGGGTCTACGAGCAGTACTTC. It specifies CASSPRPGTGARVYEQYF. V gene TRBV19 combines with J gene TRBJ2-7, with TRBD1 matching over 10 bases. The CDR3 has 18 residues. The germline gives CDR1 LNHDA, CDR2 SQIVND (reference sequence). V lost 5 bases, J lost 3 bases, and 16 bases stayed unmatched.

V is TRBV6-5 and J is TRBJ1-2; D is perhaps TRBD1 (5 bases). This CDR3 contains 15 residues. Deletions cut 6 bases from V and 0 bases from J, with 14 bases between. From germline, CDR1 is MNHEY and CDR2 SVGAGI. CDR3 protein: CASSFYGGANYGYTF. For the CDR3, the DNA is TGTGCCAGCAGCTTTTACGGAGGGGCTAACTATGGCTACACCTTC.

This chain uses TRBV19 with TRBJ2-3; tentative D call: TRBD2 (5 bases). The germline V gene has CDR1 LNHDA and CDR2 SQIVND (reference sequence). V was cut by 3 bases and J by 6 bases, with 16 bases left in between. CDR3 length: 15 residues. CDR3 in DNA: TGTGCCAGTAGTATGGGTGGGAGATCGGGCGATACGCAGTATTTT. It is translated as CASSMGGRSGDTQYF.

The V and J genes are TRBV5-1 and TRBJ1-1, with D possibly matching TRBD1 (5 bases). The germline V gene has CDR1 SGHRS and CDR2 YFSETQ. The CDR3 runs to 15 residues. The ends were cut back, 0 bases at V and 0 bases at J, with 9 bases in the middle. DNA of the CDR3: TGCGCCAGCAGCTTGGATGGCAGGGTGAACACTGAAGCTTTCTTT. Its translation is CASSLDGRVNTEAFF.

V usage is TRBV19 and J usage is TRBJ2-4; D unclear. The CDR3 totals 11 residues. Germline loops: CDR1 LNHDA, CDR2 SQIVND (reference sequence). V was clipped by 3 bases and J by 8 bases, with 5 bases between them. CDR3 in amino acids: CASSISDIQYF. Written as DNA, the CDR3 is TGTGCCAGTAGTATTAGTGACATTCAGTACTTC.

This sequence joins TRBV6-1 and TRBJ2-2, with D tentatively TRBD1 (6 bases). The CDR3 spans 15 residues. The germline gives CDR1 MNHNS, CDR2 SASEGT. The germline V and J ends were trimmed by 7 bases and 1 base, with 13 bases remaining between them. CDR3: CASIYRDMNTGELFF. CDR3 DNA sequence: TGTGCCAGCATATATCGGGACATGAACACCGGGGAGCTGTTTTTT.

The rearrangement links TRBV4-1 to TRBJ1-2, with 10 bases identical to TRBD1. V dropped 1 base and J dropped 5; count of bases not matched to a gene: 7. In germline, CDR1 is MGHRA, CDR2 YSYEKL. The CDR3 has 16 amino acids. The CDR3 loop is CASSQVGGDRGYGYTF. The DNA of the CDR3 is TGCGCCAGCAGCCAAGTCGGTGGGGACAGGGGATATGGCTACACCTTC.

The V and J genes are TRBV29-1 and TRBJ2-7, with 10 bases identical to TRBD2. Germline V gene sequence: CDR1 SQVTM, CDR2 ANQGSEA. V shed 1 base, J shed 0 bases, and the junction held 3 bases outside the gene matches. The CDR3 sequence is 15 residues long. The CDR3 DNA sequence: TGCAGCGTTGAAGGCGCTAGCGGGAGCTCCTACGAGCAGTACTTC. The encoded protein is CSVEGASGSSYEQYF.

This clone was seen a single time. The chain couples TRBV9 to TRBJ2-3; D not certain. Per germline, CDR1 SGDLS and CDR2 YYNGEE. This CDR3 contains 12 residues. The V end lost 2 bases, the J end lost 4 bases, and 5 bases lay between the germline ends. The CDR3 sequence: CASSVSSDTQYF. The CDR3 DNA sequence: TGTGCCAGCAGCGTCTCTTCAGATACGCAGTATTTT.

V and J are TRBV5-1 and TRBJ1-5; D is ambiguous. This CDR3 comprises 12 residues. Trimming cost V 2 bases and J 6 bases, with 6 bases left between them. Germline CDR1 is SGHRS and CDR2 is YFSETQ. As DNA, the CDR3 is TGCGCCAGCAGCTTTGAACTTCAGCCCCAGCATTTT. This gives the protein CASSFELQPQHF.

The chain employs TRBV5-5 and TRBJ1-2; D gene unclear. Germline V CDR1 and CDR2: SGHKS, YYEKEE (reference sequence). The CDR3 runs 14 residues. Trimming took 0 bases from V and 7 from J, leaving 13 bases between them. CDR3 DNA: TGTGCCAGCAGCTTGGGGCGATCGGGTCGTGGCTACACCTTC. Amino acid sequence: CASSLGRSGRGYTF.